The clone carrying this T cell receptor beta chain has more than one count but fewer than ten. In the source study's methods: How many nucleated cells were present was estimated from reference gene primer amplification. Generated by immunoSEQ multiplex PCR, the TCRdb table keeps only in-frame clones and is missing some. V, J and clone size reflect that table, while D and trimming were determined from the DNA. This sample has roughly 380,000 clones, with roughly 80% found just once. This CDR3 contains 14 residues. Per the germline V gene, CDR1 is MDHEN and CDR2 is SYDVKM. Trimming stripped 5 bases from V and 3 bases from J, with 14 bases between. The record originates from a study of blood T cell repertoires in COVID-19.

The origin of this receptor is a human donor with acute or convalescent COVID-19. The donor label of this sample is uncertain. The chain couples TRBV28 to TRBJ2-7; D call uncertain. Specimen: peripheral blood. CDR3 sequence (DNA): TGTGCCAGCAGTGGCACCGGAGCCGTCTACGAGCAGTACTTC. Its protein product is CASSGTGAVYEQYF. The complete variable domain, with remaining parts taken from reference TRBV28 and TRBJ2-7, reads DVKVTQSSRYLVKRTGEKVFLECVQDMDHENMFWYRQDPGLGLRLIYFSYDVKMKEKGDIPEGYSVSREKKERFSLILESASTNQTSMYLCASSGTGAVYEQYFGPGTRLTVT.